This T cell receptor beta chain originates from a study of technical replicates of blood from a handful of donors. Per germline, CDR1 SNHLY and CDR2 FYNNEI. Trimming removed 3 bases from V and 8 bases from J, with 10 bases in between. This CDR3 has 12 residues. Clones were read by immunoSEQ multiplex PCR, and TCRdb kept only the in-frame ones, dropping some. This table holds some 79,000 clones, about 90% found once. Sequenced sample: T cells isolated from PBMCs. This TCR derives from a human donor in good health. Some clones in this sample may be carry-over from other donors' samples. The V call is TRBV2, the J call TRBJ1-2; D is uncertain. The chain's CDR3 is CASSDRPLGYTF. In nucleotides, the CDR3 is TGTGCCAGCAGTGACAGGCCTCTAGGCTACACCTTC.